This entry concerns a single T cell receptor beta chain. This entry comes from a study of blood T cell repertoires in COVID-19. Overall study: Donors in the United States, Italy and Spain gave samples during acute or convalescent COVID-19. In each case, the material was cDNA or gDNA derived from T cells, B-cell-depleted T cells, or PBMCs.

Followed over time, Seattle patients had been enrolled while infection was active. Per the study methods: By means of reference gene primer amplification, nucleated cell counts were estimated. Data came from immunoSEQ multiplex PCR; TCRdb stores just in-frame clones and leaves some out. The V and J calls and the clone size are those of that table, but D and trimming were determined from the DNA. The sample consists of about 350,000 clones, about 91% of them appearing once. The CDR3 runs 14 residues. Germline-derived CDR1 and CDR2 are MNHEY and SVGEGT. V was cut by 2 bases and J by 8 bases, with 15 bases left in between.

The V gene is TRBV6-2 or TRBV6-3, the J gene TRBJ1-1; D gene ambiguous. This TCR was sampled from a man in his thirties or forties with COVID-19, enrolled during active disease. The specimen sequenced was peripheral blood. CDR3 nucleotide sequence: TGTGCCAGCAGTTACGGAGGCGGTAGAACAGAAGCTTTCTTT. Protein product: CASSYGGGRTEAFF.